The T cell receptor beta chain described here comes from a study of blood T cell repertoires in COVID-19. About the research overall: Acute-phase and convalescent COVID-19 samples originated in the United States, Italy and Spain. PBMCs, B-cell-depleted T cells, or T cells provided the cDNA or gDNA that made up the material.

Authors' processing steps: Researchers report that nucleated cell counts were estimated from reference gene primer amplification. Measured with immunoSEQ multiplex PCR; TCRdb has only the in-frame clones, and not every one. V and J calls and clone size come straight from that table; D and trimming were deduced from the DNA. The data hold about 220,000 clones, with under 90% observed a single time. Germline assignment: CDR1 PRHDT and CDR2 FYEKMQ (reference sequence). There are 15 residues in the CDR3. After removal of 6 bases from V and 3 bases from J, the junction contained 8 bases not matched to a gene.

The source material was peripheral blood. This sequence was found in a woman between 40 and 50 years old with active or convalescent COVID-19. The rearrangement joins TRBV13 to TRBJ1-2; 9 bases fit TRBD1. CDR3: CASRGLQGAHYGYTF. As DNA, the CDR3 is TGTGCCAGCAGGGGACTACAGGGGGCTCACTATGGCTACACCTTC.